The sequence of this T cell receptor beta chain was determined in a study of cytomegalovirus exposure and HLA in healthy donors. Study conclusions and caveats: Later analysis showed most CMV-associated TCR beta chains appearing HLA-restricted.

Germline CDR1 reads SEHNR; CDR2 reads FQNEAQ (reference sequence). The CDR3 sequence is 14 residues long. Trimming took off 1 base at V and 1 base at J, with 6 bases between the two ends. As concerns this clone: Its antigen is not known.

Use of 60 Vbeta and 13 Jbeta primers characterized the PCR. This table comes from immunoSEQ multiplex PCR, and its TCRdb copy is limited to in-frame clones, with some not included. The table includes 100,000 to 150,000 clones, 74% detected once. The chain recombines TRBV7-9 with TRBJ2-3; D gene unclear. Sample: PBMCs. The source is a woman aged 45-59 years in good health and CMV-seropositive. CDR3 DNA: TGTGCCAGCAGCTTAGGCCGGGGCACAGATACGCAGTATTTT. Residues: CASSLGRGTDTQYF.